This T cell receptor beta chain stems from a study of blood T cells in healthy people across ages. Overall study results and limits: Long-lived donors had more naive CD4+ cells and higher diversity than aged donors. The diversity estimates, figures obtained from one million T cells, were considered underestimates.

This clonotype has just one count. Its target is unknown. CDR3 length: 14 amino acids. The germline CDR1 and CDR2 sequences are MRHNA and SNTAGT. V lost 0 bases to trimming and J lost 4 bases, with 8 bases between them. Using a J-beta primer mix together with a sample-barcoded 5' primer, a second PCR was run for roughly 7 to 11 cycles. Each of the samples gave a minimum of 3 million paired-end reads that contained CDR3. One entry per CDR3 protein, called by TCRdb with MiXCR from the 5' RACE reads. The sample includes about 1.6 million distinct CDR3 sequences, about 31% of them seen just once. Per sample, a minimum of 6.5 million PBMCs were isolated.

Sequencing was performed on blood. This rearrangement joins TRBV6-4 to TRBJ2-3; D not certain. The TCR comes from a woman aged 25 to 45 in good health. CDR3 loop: CASSDSRTSDTQYF. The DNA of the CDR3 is TGTGCCAGCAGTGACTCCCGGACCTCAGATACGCAGTATTTT.